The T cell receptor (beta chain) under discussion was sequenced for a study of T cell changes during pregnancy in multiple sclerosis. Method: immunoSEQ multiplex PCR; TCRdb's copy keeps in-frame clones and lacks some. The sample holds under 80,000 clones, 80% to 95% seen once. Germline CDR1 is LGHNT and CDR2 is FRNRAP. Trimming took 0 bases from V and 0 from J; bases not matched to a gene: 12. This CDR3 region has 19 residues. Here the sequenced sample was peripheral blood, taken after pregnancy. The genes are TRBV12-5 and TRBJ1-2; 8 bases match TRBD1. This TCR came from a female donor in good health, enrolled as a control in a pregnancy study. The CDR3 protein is CASGLVVAGGKIANYGYTF. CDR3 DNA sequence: TGTGCTAGTGGTTTGGTAGTCGCAGGGGGCAAAATAGCTAACTATGGCTACACCTTC.